Sequencing of this T cell receptor beta chain was carried out in a study of T cell responses to AZD1222 COVID-19 vaccine. Sequenced by immunoSEQ multiplex PCR; TCRdb stores in-frame clones only, minus some. The sample lists about 83,000 clones, 75% to 90% seen once, with around 3.6% in the top ten. This CDR3 has 13 amino acids. Germline V gene lookup returns CDR1 WSHSY and CDR2 SAAADI. Deletions cut 6 bases from V and 3 bases from J, with 12 bases between. Study-wide results and caveats: Only a handful of AZD1222 recipients tested seropositive at baseline.

As regards this clone: No antigen is known for it.

Pooling covered second doses at about 4 or about 12 weeks. The chain recombines TRBV10-2 with TRBJ2-7; D is perhaps TRBD2 (5 bases). This receptor was obtained from an adult who received the AZD1222 COVID-19 vaccine. This specimen consisted of peripheral blood, obtained 28 days after the second AZD1222 dose. Here the CDR3 reads CASRKGLDYEQYF. CDR3 sequence (DNA): TGCGCCAGCAGAAAAGGACTCGACTACGAGCAGTACTTC.